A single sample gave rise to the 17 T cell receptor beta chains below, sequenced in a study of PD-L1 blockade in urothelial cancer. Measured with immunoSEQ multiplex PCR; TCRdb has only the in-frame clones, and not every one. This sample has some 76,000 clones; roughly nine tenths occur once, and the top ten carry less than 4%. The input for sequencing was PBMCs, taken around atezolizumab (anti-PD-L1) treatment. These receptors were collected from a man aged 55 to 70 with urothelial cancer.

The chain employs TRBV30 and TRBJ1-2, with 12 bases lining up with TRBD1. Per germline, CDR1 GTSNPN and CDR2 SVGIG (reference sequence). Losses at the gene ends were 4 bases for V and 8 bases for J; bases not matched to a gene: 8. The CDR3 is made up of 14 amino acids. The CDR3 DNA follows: TGTGCCTGGAATGGGGACAGGGGGCTAAAGGGCTACACCTTC. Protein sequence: CAWNGDRGLKGYTF.

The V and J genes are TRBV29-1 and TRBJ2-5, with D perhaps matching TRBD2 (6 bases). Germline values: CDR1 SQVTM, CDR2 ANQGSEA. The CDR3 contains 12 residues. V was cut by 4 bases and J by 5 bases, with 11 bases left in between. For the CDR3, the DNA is TGCAGCGTTGGGGGGGTTCGGGAGACCCAGTACTTC. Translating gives CSVGGVRETQYF. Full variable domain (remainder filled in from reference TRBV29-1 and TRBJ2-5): SAVISQKPSRDICQRGTSLTIQCQVDSQVTMMFWYRQQPGQSLTLIATANQGSEATYESGFVIDKFPISRPNLTFSTLTVSNMSPEDSSIYLCSVGGVRETQYFGPGTRLLVL.

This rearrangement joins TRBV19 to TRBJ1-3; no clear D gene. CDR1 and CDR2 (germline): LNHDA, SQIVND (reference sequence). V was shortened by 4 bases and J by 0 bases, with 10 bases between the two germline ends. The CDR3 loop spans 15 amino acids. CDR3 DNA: TGTGCCAGTAGTACCCCCCGAGCCTCTGGAAACACCATATATTTT. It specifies CASSTPRASGNTIYF.

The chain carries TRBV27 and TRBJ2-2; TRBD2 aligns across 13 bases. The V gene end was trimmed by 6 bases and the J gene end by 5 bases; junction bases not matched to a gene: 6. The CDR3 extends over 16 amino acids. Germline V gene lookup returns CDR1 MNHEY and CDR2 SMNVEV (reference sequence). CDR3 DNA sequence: TGTGCCAGCAGGCGAGGGGGACTAGCGGGAACCGGGGAGCTGTTTTTT. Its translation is CASRRGGLAGTGELFF.

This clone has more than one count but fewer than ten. The CDR3 reads CASTAGRGLYGYTF. The CDR3, as DNA: TGTGCCAGTACTGCTGGCAGGGGCCTTTATGGCTACACCTTC. The chain recombines TRBV5-6 with TRBJ1-2; possibly TRBD1 for D (6 bases). This CDR3 is built from 14 residues. Germline CDR1 and CDR2: SGHDT and YYEEEE. The V end lost 8 bases, the J end lost 5 bases, and 19 bases lay between the germline ends.

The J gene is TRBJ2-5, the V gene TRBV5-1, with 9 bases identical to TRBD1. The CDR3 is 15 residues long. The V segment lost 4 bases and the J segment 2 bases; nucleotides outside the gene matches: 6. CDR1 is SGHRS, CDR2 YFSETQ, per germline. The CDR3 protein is CASSRTGARQETQYF. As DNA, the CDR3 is TGCGCCAGCAGCCGGACAGGGGCTCGACAAGAGACCCAGTACTTC. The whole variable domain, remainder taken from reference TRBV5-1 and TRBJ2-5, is KAGVTQTPRYLIKTRGQQVTLSCSPISGHRSVSWYQQTPGQGLQFLFEYFSETQRNKGNFPGRFSGRQFSNSRSEMNVSTLELGDSALYLCASSRTGARQETQYFGPGTRLLVL.

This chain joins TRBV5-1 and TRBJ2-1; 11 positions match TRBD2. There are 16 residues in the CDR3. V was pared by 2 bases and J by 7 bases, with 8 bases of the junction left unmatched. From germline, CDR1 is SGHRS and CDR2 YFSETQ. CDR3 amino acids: CASSFGSGLAGNEQFF. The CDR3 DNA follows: TGCGCCAGCAGCTTTGGTTCAGGACTAGCGGGTAATGAGCAGTTCTTC.

CDR3 in DNA: TGTGCCTGGAGTGTAATCTTCGTTGATACGCAGTATTTT. It encodes CAWSVIFVDTQYF. The chain combines TRBV30 with TRBJ2-3; D is unresolved. With 0 bases removed from V and 6 bases from J, the gap between germline ends came to 10 bases. CDR1 is GTSNPN, CDR2 SVGIG, per germline (reference sequence). This CDR3 spans 13 amino acids.

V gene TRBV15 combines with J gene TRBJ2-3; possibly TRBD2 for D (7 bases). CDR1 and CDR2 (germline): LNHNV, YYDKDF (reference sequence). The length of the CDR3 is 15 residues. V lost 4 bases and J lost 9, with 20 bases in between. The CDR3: CATSTWGGRAPTQYF. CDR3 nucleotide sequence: TGTGCCACCAGCACATGGGGGGGGCGGGCCCCAACGCAGTATTTT.

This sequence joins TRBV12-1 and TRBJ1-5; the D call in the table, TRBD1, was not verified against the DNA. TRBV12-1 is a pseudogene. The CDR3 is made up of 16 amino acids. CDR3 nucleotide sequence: TGTGCCAGCAGCTTTGGGGCAGCTTATAGCAATCAGCCCCAGCATTTT. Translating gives CASSFGAAYSNQPQHF.

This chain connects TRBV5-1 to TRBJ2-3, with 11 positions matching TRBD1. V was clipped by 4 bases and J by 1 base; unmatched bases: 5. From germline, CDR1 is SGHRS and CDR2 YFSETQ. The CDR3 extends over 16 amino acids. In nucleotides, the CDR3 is TGCGCCAGCAGCCTAATGGGACAGGGGGGCACAGATACGCAGTATTTT. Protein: CASSLMGQGGTDTQYF.

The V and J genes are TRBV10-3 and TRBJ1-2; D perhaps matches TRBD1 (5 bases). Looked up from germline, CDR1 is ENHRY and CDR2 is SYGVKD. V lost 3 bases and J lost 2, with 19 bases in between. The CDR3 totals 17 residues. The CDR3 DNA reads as TGTGCCATCAGTGATAAATGGTCGGCAGGGAACAACTATGGCTACACCTTC. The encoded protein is CAISDKWSAGNNYGYTF.

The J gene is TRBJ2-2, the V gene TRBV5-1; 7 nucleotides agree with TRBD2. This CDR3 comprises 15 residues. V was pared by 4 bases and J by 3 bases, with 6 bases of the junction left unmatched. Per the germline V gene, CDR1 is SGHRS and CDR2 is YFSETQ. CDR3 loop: CASSREGGHTGELFF. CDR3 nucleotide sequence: TGCGCCAGCAGCCGCGAGGGAGGGCACACCGGGGAGCTGTTTTTT. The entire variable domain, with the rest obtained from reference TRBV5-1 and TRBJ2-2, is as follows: KAGVTQTPRYLIKTRGQQVTLSCSPISGHRSVSWYQQTPGQGLQFLFEYFSETQRNKGNFPGRFSGRQFSNSRSEMNVSTLELGDSALYLCASSREGGHTGELFFGEGSRLTVL.

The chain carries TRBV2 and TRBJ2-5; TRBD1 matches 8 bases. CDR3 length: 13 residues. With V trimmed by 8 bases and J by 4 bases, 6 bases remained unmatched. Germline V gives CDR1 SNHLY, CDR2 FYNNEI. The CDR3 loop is CASGGQGVETQYF. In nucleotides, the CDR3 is TGTGCCAGCGGAGGACAGGGAGTAGAGACCCAGTACTTC.

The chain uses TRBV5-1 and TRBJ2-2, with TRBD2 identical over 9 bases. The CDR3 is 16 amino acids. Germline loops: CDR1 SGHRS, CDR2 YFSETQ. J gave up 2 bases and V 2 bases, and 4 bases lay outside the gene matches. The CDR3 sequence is CASSLGAGGNTGELFF. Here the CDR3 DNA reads TGCGCCAGCAGCTTAGGAGCGGGGGGCAACACCGGGGAGCTGTTTTTT.

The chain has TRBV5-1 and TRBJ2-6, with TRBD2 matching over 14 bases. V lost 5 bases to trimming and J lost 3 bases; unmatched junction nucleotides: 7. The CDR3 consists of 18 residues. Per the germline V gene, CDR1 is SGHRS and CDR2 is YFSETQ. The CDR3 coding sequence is TGCGCCAGCAGTTCGGGACTAGCGGGAGAAAGTGGGGCCAACGTCCTGACTTTC. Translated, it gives CASSSGLAGESGANVLTF.

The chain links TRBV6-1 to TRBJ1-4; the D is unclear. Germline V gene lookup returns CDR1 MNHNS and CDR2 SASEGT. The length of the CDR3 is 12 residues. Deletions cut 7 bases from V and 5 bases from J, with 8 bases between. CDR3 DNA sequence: TGTGCCAGCAACCGGGTGAATGAAAAACTGTTTTTT. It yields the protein CASNRVNEKLFF.